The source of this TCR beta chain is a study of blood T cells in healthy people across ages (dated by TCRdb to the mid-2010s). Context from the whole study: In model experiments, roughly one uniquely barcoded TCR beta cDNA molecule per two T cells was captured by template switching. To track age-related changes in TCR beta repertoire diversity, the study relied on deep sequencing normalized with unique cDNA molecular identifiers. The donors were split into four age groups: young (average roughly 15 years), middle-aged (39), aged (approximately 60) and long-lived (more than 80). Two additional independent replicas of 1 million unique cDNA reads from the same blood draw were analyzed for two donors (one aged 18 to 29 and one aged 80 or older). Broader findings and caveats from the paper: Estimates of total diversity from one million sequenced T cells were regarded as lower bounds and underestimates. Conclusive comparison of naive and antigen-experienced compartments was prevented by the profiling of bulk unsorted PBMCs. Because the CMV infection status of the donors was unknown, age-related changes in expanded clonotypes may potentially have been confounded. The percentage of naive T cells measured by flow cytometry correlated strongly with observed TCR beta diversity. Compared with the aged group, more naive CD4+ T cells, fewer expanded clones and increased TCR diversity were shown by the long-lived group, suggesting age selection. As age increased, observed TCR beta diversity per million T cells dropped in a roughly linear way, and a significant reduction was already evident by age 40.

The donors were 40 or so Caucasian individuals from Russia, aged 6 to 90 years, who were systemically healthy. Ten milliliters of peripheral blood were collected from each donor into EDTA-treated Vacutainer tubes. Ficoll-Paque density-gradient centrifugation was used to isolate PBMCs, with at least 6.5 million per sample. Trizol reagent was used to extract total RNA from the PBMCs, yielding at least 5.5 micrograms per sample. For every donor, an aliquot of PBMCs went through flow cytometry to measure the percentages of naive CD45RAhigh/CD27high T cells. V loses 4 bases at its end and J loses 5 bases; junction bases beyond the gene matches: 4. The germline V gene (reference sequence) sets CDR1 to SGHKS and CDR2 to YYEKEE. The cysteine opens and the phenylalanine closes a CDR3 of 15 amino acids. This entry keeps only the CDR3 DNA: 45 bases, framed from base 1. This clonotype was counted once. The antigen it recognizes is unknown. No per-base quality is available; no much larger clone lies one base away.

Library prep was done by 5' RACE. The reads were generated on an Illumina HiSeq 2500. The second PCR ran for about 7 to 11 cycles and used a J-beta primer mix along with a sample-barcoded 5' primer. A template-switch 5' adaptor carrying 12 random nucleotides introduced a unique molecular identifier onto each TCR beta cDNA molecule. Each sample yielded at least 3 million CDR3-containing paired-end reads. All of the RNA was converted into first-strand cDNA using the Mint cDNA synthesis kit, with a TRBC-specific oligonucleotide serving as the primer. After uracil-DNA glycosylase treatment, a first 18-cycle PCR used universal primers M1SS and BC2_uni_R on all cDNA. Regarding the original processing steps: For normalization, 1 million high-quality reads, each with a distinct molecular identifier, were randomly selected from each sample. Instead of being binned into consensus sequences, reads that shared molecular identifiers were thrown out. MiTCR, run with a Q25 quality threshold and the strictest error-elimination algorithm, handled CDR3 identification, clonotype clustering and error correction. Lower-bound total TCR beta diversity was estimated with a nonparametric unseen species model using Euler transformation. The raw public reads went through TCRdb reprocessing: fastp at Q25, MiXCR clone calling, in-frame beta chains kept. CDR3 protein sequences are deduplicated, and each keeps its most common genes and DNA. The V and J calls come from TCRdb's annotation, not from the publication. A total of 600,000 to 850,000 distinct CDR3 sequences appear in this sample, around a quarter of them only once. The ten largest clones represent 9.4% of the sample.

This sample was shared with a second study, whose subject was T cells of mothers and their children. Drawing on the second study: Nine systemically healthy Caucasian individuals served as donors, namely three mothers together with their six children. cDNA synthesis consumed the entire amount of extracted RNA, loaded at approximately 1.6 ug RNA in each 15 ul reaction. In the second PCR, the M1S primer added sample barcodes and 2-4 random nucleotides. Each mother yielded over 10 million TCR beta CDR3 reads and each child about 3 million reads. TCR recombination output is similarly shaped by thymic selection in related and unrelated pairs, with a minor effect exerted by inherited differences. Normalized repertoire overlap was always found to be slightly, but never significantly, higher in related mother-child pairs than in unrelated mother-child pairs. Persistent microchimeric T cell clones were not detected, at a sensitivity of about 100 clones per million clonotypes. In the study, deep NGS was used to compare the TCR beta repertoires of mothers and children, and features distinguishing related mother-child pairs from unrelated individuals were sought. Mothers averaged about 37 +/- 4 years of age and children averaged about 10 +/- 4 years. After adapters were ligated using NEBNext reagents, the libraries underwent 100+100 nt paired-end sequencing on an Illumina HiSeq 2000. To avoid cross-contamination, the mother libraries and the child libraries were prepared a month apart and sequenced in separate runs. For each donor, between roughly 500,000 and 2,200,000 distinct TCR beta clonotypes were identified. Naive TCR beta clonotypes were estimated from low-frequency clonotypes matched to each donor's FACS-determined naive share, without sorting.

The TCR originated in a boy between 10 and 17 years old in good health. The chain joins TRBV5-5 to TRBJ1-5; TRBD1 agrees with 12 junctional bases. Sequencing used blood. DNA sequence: TGTGCCAGCAGCCAGGGACAGGGGGCAGATCAGCCCCAGCATTTT. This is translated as CASSQGQGADQPQHF.